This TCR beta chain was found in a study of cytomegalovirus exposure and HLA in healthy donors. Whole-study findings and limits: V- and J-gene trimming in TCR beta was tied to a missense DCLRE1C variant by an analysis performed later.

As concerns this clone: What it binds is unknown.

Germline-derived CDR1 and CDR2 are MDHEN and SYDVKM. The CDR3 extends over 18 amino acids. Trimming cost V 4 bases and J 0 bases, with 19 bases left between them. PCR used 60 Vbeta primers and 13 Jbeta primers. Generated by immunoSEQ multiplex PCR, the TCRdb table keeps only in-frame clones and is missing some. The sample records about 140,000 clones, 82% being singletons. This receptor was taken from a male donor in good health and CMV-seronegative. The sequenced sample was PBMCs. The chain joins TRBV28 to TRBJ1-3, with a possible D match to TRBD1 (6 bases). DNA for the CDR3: TGTGCCAGCAGTTCAGCTAACAGGGTTCTTACCTCTGGAAACACCATATATTTT. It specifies CASSSANRVLTSGNTIYF.